Described below is a single T cell receptor beta chain sequence and its context. The sample originates from a study of blood T cell repertoires in COVID-19. Study background: Sites in the United States, Italy and Spain provided acute and convalescent COVID-19 samples. The analysed material was cDNA or gDNA that came from T cells, B-cell-depleted T cells, or PBMCs.

V lost 7 bases and J 5 bases, leaving 11 bases between the germline ends. This CDR3 contains 12 residues. The study drew participants aged about 18 to 89 years from 24 US areas. In assigning cohorts, the study relied on participant-reported clinical history. The assay was immunoSEQ multiplex PCR, and TCRdb's table has in-frame clones only and misses some. The sample includes some 260,000 clones, roughly 91% of them seen just once. The sequenced sample consisted of PBMCs or T cells enriched from blood (not recorded which). This TCR was recovered from a man in his forties or fifties who had recovered from COVID-19. J is TRBJ1-2 and V is TRBV12-3 or TRBV12-4; D is unclear. This chain's CDR3 is CASTYGVYGYTF. CDR3 coding DNA: TGTGCCAGCACCTACGGGGTTTATGGCTACACCTTC.